The 30 T cell receptor beta chains below were found in one sample sequenced in a study of CD8 T cells in Susac syndrome. RNA was extracted with the RNeasy kit, and a quantity of about 0.5 to 1 ug was reverse transcribed using random hexamers. TCRdb re-called the immunoSEQ multiplex PCR reads through MiXCR, storing one row per CDR3 protein. The sample contains 250,000 to 350,000 distinct CDR3 sequences, about 85% of which appear only once. The sequencing input was CD8+ T cells from PBMCs. The receptor set was obtained from a human donor with multiple sclerosis.

V usage is TRBV10-3 and J usage is TRBJ1-6; a weak D match, TRBD1 (5 bases). The V gene lost 4 bases and the J gene lost 5 bases, with 9 bases spanning the gap. Germline V lookup: CDR1 ENHRY, CDR2 SYGVKD. The CDR3 spans 14 residues. CDR3 amino acids: CAISVDRDNSPLHF. The CDR3 bases are TGTGCCATCAGTGTCGACAGAGATAATTCACCCCTCCACTTT.

This chain uses TRBV7-9 with TRBJ2-7; possibly TRBD2 for D (6 bases). The germline CDR1 and CDR2 sequences are SEHNR and FQNEAQ (reference sequence). The CDR3 totals 14 residues. Trimming cost V 5 bases and J 3 bases, with 14 bases left between them. DNA for the CDR3: TGTGCCAGCAGCCCCCGGGAGATCGGCTACGAGCAGTACTTC. This gives the protein CASSPREIGYEQYF. The complete variable domain, with remaining parts taken from reference TRBV7-9 and TRBJ2-7, reads DTGVSQNPRHKITKRGQNVTFRCDPISEHNRLYWYRQTLGQGPEFLTYFQNEAQLEKSRLLSDRFSAERPKGSFSTLEIQRTEQGDSAMYLCASSPREIGYEQYFGPGTRLTVT.

This chain links TRBV27 with TRBJ2-7, with D perhaps TRBD1 (6 bases). Germline values: CDR1 MNHEY, CDR2 SMNVEV (reference sequence). The CDR3 sequence is 14 residues long. Trimming cost V 2 bases and J 7 bases, with 15 bases left between them. The CDR3 DNA sequence: TGTGCCAGCAGTTTACTCCTAACAGACAGGGAGCAGTACTTC. Its protein is CASSLLLTDREQYF.

The genes are TRBV13 and TRBJ2-7; 9 bases map to TRBD2. CDR1 PRHDT and CDR2 FYEKMQ come from the germline V gene (reference sequence). The CDR3 sequence is 14 residues long. V trimming: 4 bases; J trimming: 3 bases; junction bases outside the gene matches: 4. The CDR3 loop reads CASSSGLADYEQYF. The CDR3 bases are TGTGCCAGCAGCTCGGGACTAGCAGACTACGAGCAGTACTTC.

This CDR3 is CASSQERLQETQYF. The CDR3 DNA reads TGTGCCAGCAGCCAAGAACGGCTACAAGAGACCCAGTACTTC. The chain couples TRBV14 to TRBJ2-5; D ambiguous. Germline values: CDR1 SGHDN, CDR2 FVKESK. Trimming took 0 bases from V and 2 from J, leaving 7 bases between them. CDR3 size: 14 residues.

The table lists this clonotype with a count of one. The rearrangement uses TRBV5-6 and TRBJ2-7; TRBD2 agrees at 8 bases. The CDR3 consists of 14 residues. V shed 3 bases, J shed 6 bases, and the junction held 8 bases outside the gene matches. The germline V gene has CDR1 SGHDT and CDR2 YYEEEE. For the CDR3, the DNA is TGTGCCAGCAGCTGGTTAGCGGGGACTCCCGAGCAGTACTTC. As protein: CASSWLAGTPEQYF.

The chain is built from TRBV28 and TRBJ1-3; D ambiguous. CDR1 and CDR2 (germline): MDHEN, SYDVKM. The CDR3 loop spans 16 amino acids. With 1 base removed from V and 0 bases from J, the gap between germline ends came to 10 bases. The CDR3 loop is CASSLFGSRSGNTIYF. CDR3 bases: TGTGCCAGCAGTTTATTCGGAAGTCGCTCTGGAAACACCATATATTTT.

V is TRBV9 and J is TRBJ1-3; the D gene is possibly TRBD1 (6 bases). V lost 6 bases to trimming and J lost 0 bases, with 10 bases between them. Germline values: CDR1 SGDLS, CDR2 YYNGEE. The length of the CDR3 is 14 residues. This chain's CDR3 is CASTQTGSGNTIYF. In DNA, the CDR3 is TGTGCCAGCACCCAGACAGGCTCTGGAAACACCATATATTTT.

The chain is built from TRBV18 and TRBJ2-3, with D unclear. The CDR3 covers 16 residues. CDR1 and CDR2 from the germline V gene are KGHSH and LQKENI. The V and J ends lost 0 bases and 0 bases respectively, with 10 bases between them. CDR3 amino acids: CASSPPASASTDTQYF. Written as DNA, the CDR3 is TGTGCCAGCTCACCACCGGCCAGTGCTAGCACAGATACGCAGTATTTT.

The chain uses TRBV5-4 and TRBJ2-2; D is undetermined. V was clipped by 2 bases and J by 2 bases, with 7 bases between them. Germline V gene data show CDR1 as SGHNT and CDR2 as YYREEE (reference sequence). The CDR3 has 14 residues. As DNA, the CDR3 is TGTGCCAGCAGCTTCGACCTCAACACCGGGGAGCTGTTTTTT. It codes for CASSFDLNTGELFF.

CDR3 sequence (DNA): TGTGCCAGCAGTGGGACGGCTCACGGAGCGGGAGAGGAGAGATGGAGCACAGATACGCAGTATTTT. This gives the protein CASSGTAHGAGEERWSTDTQYF. The chain has TRBV27 and TRBJ2-3; 8 bases are shared with TRBD2. The CDR3 covers 22 residues. Trimming removed 5 bases from V and 0 bases from J; junction bases left unmatched: 25. From germline, CDR1 is MNHEY and CDR2 SMNVEV (reference sequence).

The chain uses TRBV27 and TRBJ1-6; D is perhaps TRBD1 (5 bases). This CDR3 is 14 amino acids long. Germline V gene data show CDR1 as MNHEY and CDR2 as SMNVEV (reference sequence). Deletions cut 4 bases from V and 14 bases from J, with 18 bases between. The CDR3 DNA follows: TGTGCCAGCAGTTCCCCGGGGCTTGGGGCTACCCTCCACTTT. It codes for CASSSPGLGATLHF.

This clonotype was seen a single time. The V gene is TRBV4-2, the J gene TRBJ2-7; D might be TRBD1 (6 bases). Germline V gene data show CDR1 as LGHNA and CDR2 as YNFKEQ. Between the trimmed V and J ends, which lost 3 bases and 3 bases, there was a span of 9 bases. The CDR3 covers 13 residues. The CDR3 bases are TGTGCCAGCAGCCACAGGGGTGGCTACGAGCAGTACTTC. Its protein product is CASSHRGGYEQYF.

Here the CDR3 reads CASSLAAIGYNEQFF. The CDR3 region has the DNA TGTGCCAGCAGCTTAGCAGCGATCGGGTACAATGAGCAGTTCTTC. The chain combines TRBV7-9 with TRBJ2-1; D gene unclear. The CDR3 has 15 amino acids. Trimming pared 0 bases from V and 4 bases from J, leaving 10 bases between. Germline V CDR1 and CDR2: SEHNR, FQNEAQ (reference sequence).

V usage is TRBV15 and J usage is TRBJ1-1; D is uncertain. The CDR3 has 13 amino acids. V was trimmed by 0 bases and J by 4 bases, leaving 6 bases between them. In germline, CDR1 is LNHNV, CDR2 YYDKDF (reference sequence). CDR3 residues: CATSRDGSTEAFF. The CDR3 DNA is TGTGCCACCAGCAGAGATGGGAGCACTGAAGCTTTCTTT.

This clonotype was recorded once. The missing conserved phenylalanine or tryptophan at the end of this CDR3 makes a read error likely. The chain has TRBV4-1 and TRBJ2-1; no clear D. The germline V gene has CDR1 MGHRA and CDR2 YSYEKL. The V end lost 3 bases, the J end lost 8 bases, and 8 bases lay between the germline ends. The CDR3 consists of 12 residues. The CDR3 is CASSQKLDEQFS. CDR3 in DNA: TGCGCCAGCAGCCAGAAGCTGGATGAGCAGTTCTCC.

The chain combines TRBV28 with TRBJ2-1; 10 bases line up with TRBD2. The V gene's germline CDR1 is MDHEN and CDR2 SYDVKM. The CDR3 is made up of 15 amino acids. The trim removed 6 bases at V and 6 bases at J, leaving 8 bases unmatched. The CDR3 DNA reads TGTGCCAGCAGACCAGGACTAGCGGCATCCAATGAGCAGTTCTTC. It translates to CASRPGLAASNEQFF.

The J gene is TRBJ1-3, the V gene TRBV28, with D perhaps matching TRBD1 (5 bases). V was clipped by 6 bases and J by 0 bases, with 15 bases between them. The CDR3 is made up of 16 amino acids. From germline, CDR1 is MDHEN and CDR2 SYDVKM. The CDR3 sequence: CASSRPGLNSGNTIYF. The CDR3 DNA follows: TGTGCCAGCAGCCGCCCGGGACTGAACTCTGGAAACACCATATATTTT.

CDR3 nucleotide sequence: TGTGCCAGCAGCGTAGCCCTAGAACTAGGGAATGAGCAGTTCTTC. Its translation is CASSVALELGNEQFF. The chain has TRBV9 and TRBJ2-1, with D tentatively TRBD2 (5 bases). V lost 0 bases to trimming and J lost 7 bases, with 14 bases between them. This CDR3 is 15 amino acids long. The germline CDR1 and CDR2 sequences are SGDLS and YYNGEE.

This chain's CDR3 is CASSLVQNSNQPQHF. The DNA of the CDR3 is TGTGCCAGCAGCTTAGTTCAAAATAGCAATCAGCCCCAGCATTTT. V usage is TRBV7-8 and J usage is TRBJ1-5; D is uncertain. The CDR3 has 15 residues. Germline V CDR1 and CDR2: SGHVS, FQNEAQ. V was shortened by 1 base and J by 0 bases, with 7 bases between the two germline ends.

This clonotype was counted once. V usage is TRBV28 and J usage is TRBJ1-2; 9 nucleotides match TRBD1. Germline V CDR1 and CDR2: MDHEN, SYDVKM. V dropped 6 bases and J dropped 4; count of bases not matched to a gene: 21. CDR3 length: 19 residues. The CDR3 DNA reads as TGTGCCAGCAGGGATTATAAAGGCCCCCGACAGGGGGACTCCTATGGCTACACCTTC. Its protein is CASRDYKGPRQGDSYGYTF.

The V call is TRBV28, the J call TRBJ1-5; D remains ambiguous. V lost 4 bases and J lost 5, with 18 bases in between. Germline CDR1 and CDR2: MDHEN and SYDVKM. The CDR3 is made up of 16 amino acids. The CDR3 here is CASSSREVSFYQPQHF. In DNA, the CDR3 is TGTGCCAGCAGTTCGCGCGAGGTATCGTTCTATCAGCCCCAGCATTTT.

The chain joins TRBV21-1 to TRBJ2-1; the DNA was not used to check the table's D call, TRBD1. TRBV21-1 is classified as a pseudogene. CDR3 size: 18 residues. CDR3 protein: CASSRLTGWGSSYNEQFF. In nucleotides, the CDR3 is TGTGCCAGCAGCCGCCTGACAGGTTGGGGTAGCTCCTACAATGAGCAGTTCTTC.

The chain combines TRBV27 with TRBJ2-7, with 9 positions matching TRBD2. Germline V gene data show CDR1 as MNHEY and CDR2 as SMNVEV (reference sequence). The CDR3 runs 16 residues. Germline trimming cut 0 bases from V and 4 bases from J; bases unmatched to any gene: 7. CDR3 bases: TGTGCCAGCAGTTTATCTCCGGCTAGCGGGGAATACGAGCAGTACTTC. This sequence encodes CASSLSPASGEYEQYF.

CDR3 loop: CASSIAPGTVNEQFF. The CDR3, as DNA: TGTGCCAGTAGTATCGCCCCCGGGACCGTCAATGAGCAGTTCTTC. The V gene is TRBV19, the J gene TRBJ2-1; D may be TRBD1 or TRBD2 (5 bases each). The CDR3 extends over 15 amino acids. Germline loops: CDR1 LNHDA, CDR2 SQIVND (reference sequence). V was shortened by 3 bases and J by 6 bases, with 15 bases between the two germline ends.

This rearrangement joins TRBV9 to TRBJ2-2; 7 bases fit TRBD2. The germline gives CDR1 SGDLS, CDR2 YYNGEE. J gave up 3 bases and V 5 bases, and 4 bases lay outside the gene matches. The CDR3 is 14 residues long. CDR3 amino acids: CASSKGGDTGELFF. The CDR3 nucleotides are TGTGCCAGCAGTAAGGGAGGGGACACCGGGGAGCTGTTTTTT.

The chain combines TRBV30 with TRBJ2-4, with a tentative D call TRBD1 (5 bases). The germline V gene encodes CDR1 GTSNPN and CDR2 SVGIG (reference sequence). The V and J ends lost 5 bases and 0 bases respectively, with 20 bases between them. The CDR3 length is 17 residues. CDR3 nucleotides: TGTGCCTGGTCGCCCCCCGACAGAGTCCTAGCCAAAAACATTCAGTACTTC. The encoded protein is CAWSPPDRVLAKNIQYF.

This chain's CDR3 is CASSSGNTGELFF. The CDR3 bases are TGTGCCAGCAGTTCAGGGAACACCGGGGAGCTGTTTTTT. This chain connects TRBV6-5 to TRBJ2-2, with D unresolved. The CDR3 sequence is 13 residues long. Trimming took 4 bases from V and 1 from J, leaving 4 bases between them. Per germline, CDR1 MNHEY and CDR2 SVGAGI.

The rearrangement uses TRBV10-3 and TRBJ2-7; TRBD2 is a possible D gene (5 bases). Germline-derived CDR1 and CDR2 are ENHRY and SYGVKD. The CDR3 consists of 15 residues. The V and J ends lost 2 bases and 5 bases respectively, with 16 bases between them. The CDR3 sequence is CAISERSSEGDEQYF. CDR3 in DNA: TGTGCCATCAGTGAGCGTAGCTCCGAGGGAGACGAGCAGTACTTC.

The genes are TRBV5-1 and TRBJ1-2, with D possibly matching TRBD1 (5 bases). V lost 4 bases and J lost 6, with 13 bases in between. This CDR3 has 13 amino acids. The V gene's germline CDR1 is SGHRS and CDR2 YFSETQ. For the CDR3, the DNA is TGCGCCAGCAGCCAAGTCGACAGAGATGGCTACACCTTC. The encoded protein is CASSQVDRDGYTF.